The TCR beta chain described here comes from a study of shared clonotypes between healthy human individuals (dated by TCRdb to about 2020). Background on the whole study: Three men and a couple of women, aged 18 to 49 years, made up the cohort. Each donor's leukapheresis produced roughly between about 0.85 and 10 billion PBMCs. For each donor, three plates each were used for CD4 naive and CD4 memory, two plates were used for CD8 naive, and one plate was used for CD8 memory. To estimate repertoire size and how much clonotype sharing occurs between individuals, the study deeply sequenced the blood TCR repertoires of 5 or 6 healthy adults. Different laboratories and diverse techniques were used to prepare libraries and sequence TCR repertoires, to increase sequencing depth and limit assay-specific biases. Study-level results and caveats: Only blood was sampled, and tissue TCR repertoires likely differ from those in blood. Rarefaction of sorted-subset datasets indicated incomplete sequencing despite the large sequencing depth. Larger estimated clonotype richness was generally found for naive subsets than for memory subsets. Around 5.4% of naive CD4, 3% to 3.5% of naive CD8, 2.3% of memory CD4, and about 0.4% of memory CD8 clonotypes were shared across four donors. Compared with non-shared clonotypes, clonotypes shared by all four sorted-subset donors had higher generation probabilities. Pairwise subsampling led to the expectation that sequencing depth would affect the degree of clonotype sharing among donors. Because the study included a small number of donors, the genetic and exposure-history diversity represented was limited.

The donors were healthy, HIV-negative adults who had no recently reported acute infections or vaccinations. Only Caucasian adults living in Nashville, Tennessee, USA were represented among the donors. Magnetic negative selection was used to enrich CD4+ T cells, after which naive cells were positively selected on CD45RA and the negative fraction became the memory subset. Blood was collected by leukapheresis, and PBMCs were isolated by Ficoll-Histopaque density gradient centrifugation and then cryopreserved in liquid nitrogen vapor phase. Analytical flow cytometry was used to check the purity and quantity of every magnetically sorted T cell population. Each sorted fraction had its genomic DNA isolated and then quantified by UV absorbance on a Nanodrop 2000c. On this clone itself: Its target antigen remains unknown. Base-call qualities are not available, and no considerably larger clone is one nucleotide away.

Using the deep immunoSEQ assay, TCR CDR3 regions were amplified from genomic DNA by multiplex PCR. Extracted genomic DNA from each cell subset was distributed evenly across all wells of several immunoSEQ 96-well plates, and each plate was treated as a replicate. For sorted subsets, each replicate PCR was loaded with around 200 ng genomic DNA, equivalent to 25,000 to 30,000 T cell genomes. Purified libraries were measured with a Qubit 3.0 fluorometer, size-checked on a Bioanalyzer 2100, and measured again with the KAPA Library Quantification kit. Every immunoSEQ 96-well plate was sequenced on a separate single-read 150-cycle Illumina NextSeq 550 flow cell. Regarding the original processing steps: Because only junctional sequences without quality scores were contained in the immunoSEQ output, filtering matching that applied to full-length reads could not be performed. To assign V/J genes and CDR3, sequences were annotated using PyIR, a Python wrapper for IgBLAST v1.9, with IMGT germline references. Any read was removed if the V/J assignment was weak (E-value above 1e-6), the CDR3 was missing, or the read contained stop codons, out-of-frame junctions, or ambiguous translated residues. V3J clonotypes were defined by identical inferred V gene, J gene, and CDR3 amino acid sequence. Percentage overlap between repertoires was computed as shared unique clonotypes divided by the size of the smaller repertoire. Repertoire richness was assessed with RTK rarefaction, the Chao1 estimator, and Recon v2.1 estimates of unobserved clonotypes. OLGA was used to compute generation probabilities for all TCRbeta clonotypes that the gDNA method yielded from a handful of donors. TCRdb carries this immuneACCESS record with in-frame sequences only. Its versions omit some clonotypes, under half of them owing to an unresolved V gene in the studies checked, with the rest unexplained. V and J calls and clone size are those listed in that table; D and trimming were worked out from the DNA. A total of 2 million to 2.5 million clones appear in this sample, over 85% of them only once. The ten largest clonotypes hold about 0.38% of the sample.

The source material was naive CD4+ T cells from PBMCs. This specimen's cell subset or site label, interpreted: CD45RA+ positively selected. The receptor was isolated from a man aged 18 to 35 in good health. Some clones in this sample may be carry-over from other donors' samples.

The DNA reads TGTGCCAGCAGTTATGATACAACTAACTATGGCTACACCTTC. Its coded protein is CASSYDTTNYGYTF. The chain is encoded by TRBV6-5 joined to TRBJ1-2; the D gene identity is not certain. V is shortened by 3 bases, J by 0 bases, and the region joining them spans 8 bases. From its cysteine to its phenylalanine, the CDR3 spans 14 amino acids. Solely the CDR3 DNA is kept, with 42 bases framed from the first base. The CDR1 and CDR2 encoded by the germline V gene are MNHEY and SVGAGI.